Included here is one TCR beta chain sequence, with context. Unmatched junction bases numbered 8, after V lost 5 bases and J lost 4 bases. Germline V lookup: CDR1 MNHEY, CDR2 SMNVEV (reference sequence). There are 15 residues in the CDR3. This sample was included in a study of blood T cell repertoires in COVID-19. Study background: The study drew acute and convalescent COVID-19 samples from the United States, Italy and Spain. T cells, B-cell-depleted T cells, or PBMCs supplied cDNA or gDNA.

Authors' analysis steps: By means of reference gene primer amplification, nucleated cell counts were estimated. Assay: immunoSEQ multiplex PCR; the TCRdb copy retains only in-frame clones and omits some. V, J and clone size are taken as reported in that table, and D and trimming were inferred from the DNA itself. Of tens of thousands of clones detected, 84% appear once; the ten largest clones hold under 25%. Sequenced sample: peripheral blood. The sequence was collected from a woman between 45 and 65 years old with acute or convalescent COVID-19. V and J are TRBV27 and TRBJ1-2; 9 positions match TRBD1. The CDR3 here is CASSPRTGDGYGYTF. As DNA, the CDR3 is TGTGCCAGCAGTCCTAGGACAGGGGACGGCTATGGCTACACCTTC.